The source of this TCR beta chain is a study of early T cells in non-severe SARS-CoV-2 infection. Study-level background: Sequenced material consisted of bulk RNA (from unsorted whole blood), and chains were unpaired. General observations from the study: Matching against VDJdb likely underestimated virus-specific expansions, favoring anti-spike CD8.

This clonotype showed up just a few times. Its matching antigen is unknown. The TCR library protocol was used to attach unique molecular identifiers. These identifiers were attached to individual cDNA molecules. TCRdb re-called the 5' RACE reads through MiXCR, storing one row per CDR3 protein. The profile shows around 84,000 distinct CDR3 sequences, 8% to 13% of them singletons. The sample consisted of whole blood, taken at baseline. The receptor comes from an adult who was a healthcare worker with PCR-confirmed SARS-CoV-2 infection or an uninfected control (not recorded which).

CDR3 sequence: CASKREARTDTQYF. The CDR3 DNA is TGTGCCAGCAAGCGGGAGGCACGCACAGATACGCAGTATTTT. The chain employs TRBV6-6 and TRBJ2-3, with 9 bases that match TRBD2. This CDR3 region has 14 residues. Germline values: CDR1 MNHNY, CDR2 SVGAGI (reference sequence). V lost 7 bases and J lost 1; bases outside the gene matches: 3.